This TCR beta chain was sequenced in a study of cytomegalovirus exposure and HLA in healthy donors (dated by TCRdb to 2015 to 2018). The study in broad terms: An earlier analysis of around 600 of the donors reported roughly 270 Gb of sequence data and roughly 110 million unique TCR beta sequences from 150 million to 200 million T cells. An early release that covered about 600 HLA-typed donors contained approximately 300 gigabases of sequencing data and 85 million to 100 million unique TCR sequences. The genetic ancestry cluster associated with self-reported Caucasian donors included roughly 84% of the roughly 390 genotyped donors. The study aimed to test whether signatures of past pathogen exposure could be identified by cataloging public T cell receptors. The study profiled the T cell repertoires of fewer than 850 subjects by immunosequencing and related them to cytomegalovirus serostatus. Besides the first cohort of around 700 subjects, a separate validation cohort made up of some 110 different subjects was used. High-throughput TCR immunosequencing, statistical association of individual TCRs with disease status, and machine learning were combined to predict cytomegalovirus infection status. To study patterns of TCR occurrence, a later analysis re-analyzed previously published TCR beta repertoires from around 670 donors and added high-resolution HLA genotyping. Rather than drawing on any new phenotypic data, the later analysis identified candidate immune exposures from TCR beta sequences and the way those sequences occurred across donors. An earlier analysis of approximately 580 of the donors used high-throughput TCR beta sequencing to judge whether each TCR beta V gene segment behaved as functional or pseudogenic. Donor age, sex, ethnicity and CMV serostatus were compiled together with the repertoire data. A later genetic analysis used genome-wide SNP genotypes for about 65% of the 666 donors, treating that subset as a discovery cohort. Every repertoire in the discovery cohort had been generated on one and the same sequencing platform. Class I and class II HLA loci were covered by the typing at four-digit resolution. Typing coverage differed by locus: A, B, C, DRB1 and DQB1 were typed in roughly 629-630 donors, DQA1 in roughly 510, DPA1 in some 600, and DPB1 in 400 to 490. Roughly five DR-DQ haplotypes were handled as single units for association and clustering, since linkage in the cohort was strong. Across some 400 genotyped donors of the cohort, an average of about 250,000 unique TCR beta nucleotide sequences per donor were sequenced, and approximately 17% of those sequences were non-productive. The study at large found these results: A later analysis found that HLA-associated TCR beta chains were more clonally expanded and had lower generation probabilities than equally common non-associated chains. A later genetic analysis reported fewer N-insertions in productive TCRs among donors in an Asian-associated ancestry cluster than the roughly 700-donor mean. A group of highly shared sequence variants was considered likely to be a technical artifact of the sequencing pipeline. A further reported finding was that TCR beta sequences accurately predicted the HLA-A and HLA-B alleles for most subjects in the first cohort. At a false discovery rate of 0.05, a later analysis linked about 17,000 TCR beta sequences to specific HLA alleles. When HLA alleles, especially DR and DQ, strongly co-occurred, attributing TCR associations to individual alleles was difficult. In a later analysis, several top co-occurrence clusters were reported to appear linked to parvovirus B19, influenza, CMV and Epstein-Barr virus. Because HLA typing was missing for some donors at each locus, association tests included only the typed subset. Only TCR beta chains were sequenced in this cohort, and the absence of alpha or paired-chain data limited detectable features. Correlated functional status among segregating V segments might be attributable to linkage disequilibrium, but an unknown experimental factor could not be ruled out. In a later analysis, TCR association rates were found to vary across HLA loci, with the most associated TCRs seen for DRB1 alleles and the fewest for HLA-C alleles. A later genetic analysis associated a missense DCLRE1C variant with V-gene and J-gene trimming of TCR beta chains, and an independent cohort replicated the association. In an earlier analysis of more than 450 of the donors, most TCR beta V segments were observed in productive rearrangements about 87% or about 30% of the time, broadly matching IMGT annotations. The study gave a list of about 150 TCR beta chains associated with cytomegalovirus. Over 15 rarely observed V segments, including chromosome 9 orphons, were excluded from the earlier analysis of approximately 500 of the donors because counts were too low. It was suggested by the authors that the approach could potentially be generalized to other disease states and immunological phenotypes. The classifier was reported to diagnose cytomegalovirus status with high specificity and sensitivity in both the original cohort and the validation cohort. In vitro tests confirmed that three of the cytomegalovirus-associated TCR beta chains recognize cytomegalovirus antigens. CMV serostatus was the only immune exposure information available for the cohort. Because the 87-base-pair reads could not distinguish some IMGT-functional V segments, including TRBV6-2 and TRBV6-3, those segments were excluded. Across donors, most TCR sequences were observed very rarely, whereas some public TCRs were present in many individuals. According to a later analysis, most CMV-associated TCR beta chains appeared to be HLA-restricted, and the HLA associations seemed to be driven largely by CMV exposure. Sequencing depth was assumed to be roughly uniform across donors in the presence/absence analyses, though that assumption may not hold.

The cohort consisted of 670 or so healthy bone marrow donors. Cohort members were all nominally healthy when sampled, although unrecorded immune exposures were likely present. The donor tested CMV seronegative and was one of the 352 seronegative cohort members. A peripheral blood sample was provided by each donor, and peripheral blood mononuclear cells were used for TCR beta sequencing. The Qiagen DNeasy Blood Extraction Kit was used to extract genomic DNA from the blood cell samples. Remarks on this clone: Its target antigen remains unknown. No qualities accompany the bases; no much larger clone lies one base away.

The library was generated by the immunoSEQ multiplex PCR assay. A mixture of 60 forward primers for TCR Vbeta segments and 13 reverse primers for TCR Jbeta segments was used in the multiplex PCR. The CDR3 region of rearranged TCR beta genes was amplified from genomic DNA with a multiplex PCR assay. Amplified TCR beta libraries were sequenced as 87-base-pair reads on the Illumina HiSeq System. The published analysis was carried out like this. A later analysis tallied tens of millions of unique TCR beta chains across the 600 to 700 repertoires, and about 10 million of those chains were shared by two or more donors. Raw reads were error-corrected and collapsed into unique sequences by a nearest-neighbor algorithm in which closely related sequences were merged to remove PCR and sequencing errors. CDR3 sequences were aligned to IMGT reference sequences to assign V, D and J gene segments. For a sequence to be retained, a match of at least six nucleotides to both a V gene segment and a J gene segment was required. Rearrangements were called productive when the CDR3 lacked stop codons and stayed in frame with V and J; all others were non-productive. Following IMGT convention, CDR3 was defined as the stretch from the second conserved V-encoded cysteine to the conserved J-encoded phenylalanine. The earlier analysis of around 640 of the donors excluded sequences that lacked an unambiguous match to a single V gene segment. An earlier analysis of fewer than 750 of the donors classified V segments as functional when productive rearrangements were above 56.7% and as segregating when the standard deviation between donors was above 5%. A statistical classification framework was developed to diagnose cytomegalovirus status using the catalog of TCR beta chain sequences. V and J gene assignment, in a later analysis, came from comparing TCR nucleotide sequences with IMGT/GENE-DB human TR gene sequences. The TCRdist pipeline was used in a later analysis to assign CDR3 sequences and most-parsimonious VDJ recombination scenarios. In a later analysis, each TCR beta chain was defined by its CDR3 amino acid sequence together with its V-gene family, and reads lacking a unique V-gene family were excluded. As a way to deal with suspected cross-contamination and a sequencing artifact, a later analysis dropped roughly 600 nucleotide sequences that were highly shared and had low generation probability. In a later analysis, a clonal expansion index was calculated for each public chain from normalized within-repertoire ranks of inferred template counts. In a later analysis, generation probabilities were computed with a VDJ recombination model fitted to out-of-frame rearrangements, and the resulting probabilities were checked against IGoR. A later analysis scored TCR-TCR, TCR-HLA and TCR-CMV co-occurrence with hypergeometric tests, applying a repertoire-size bias correction to TCR pairs. A later analysis estimated false discovery rates by permuting HLA or CMV assignments 20 times. In a later analysis, co-occurring TCRs were grouped using DBSCAN, and TCRdist sequence similarity was added for clustering within HLA-allele-positive subsets. Repertoires with fewer than 30,000 or more than 120,000 public chains were left out of co-occurrence clustering, as were five repertoires with anomalous nucleotide sharing. In its TCRdb copy, this immuneACCESS table keeps in-frame sequences only and misses some clones. Where compared with another copy, unresolved V genes explain less than half of these, and the others have no known cause. V and J calls and clone size are those listed in that table; D and trimming were worked out from the DNA. The sample table contains 100,000 or so clones; only one count was recorded for about 88% of them. The ten largest make up 2.1% of the sample.

CDR3 length: 14 amino acids, cysteine to phenylalanine. Of the read, only the CDR3 DNA is kept; its 42 bases are in frame from base 1. The junction carries 14 bases between V and J, which are trimmed by 2 bases and 10 bases respectively. Via the germline V gene, CDR1 is SNHLY and CDR2 FYNNEI. Sequencing was done on a sample of PBMCs. The sequence was obtained from a man aged 18 to 35 in good health and CMV-seronegative. The sequence is built from TRBV2 and TRBJ1-4; the D gene remains uncertain. The CDR3 in this case is CASSEKVTVGKLFF. The DNA is as follows: TGTGCCAGCAGTGAAAAGGTCACAGTAGGAAAACTGTTTTTT.